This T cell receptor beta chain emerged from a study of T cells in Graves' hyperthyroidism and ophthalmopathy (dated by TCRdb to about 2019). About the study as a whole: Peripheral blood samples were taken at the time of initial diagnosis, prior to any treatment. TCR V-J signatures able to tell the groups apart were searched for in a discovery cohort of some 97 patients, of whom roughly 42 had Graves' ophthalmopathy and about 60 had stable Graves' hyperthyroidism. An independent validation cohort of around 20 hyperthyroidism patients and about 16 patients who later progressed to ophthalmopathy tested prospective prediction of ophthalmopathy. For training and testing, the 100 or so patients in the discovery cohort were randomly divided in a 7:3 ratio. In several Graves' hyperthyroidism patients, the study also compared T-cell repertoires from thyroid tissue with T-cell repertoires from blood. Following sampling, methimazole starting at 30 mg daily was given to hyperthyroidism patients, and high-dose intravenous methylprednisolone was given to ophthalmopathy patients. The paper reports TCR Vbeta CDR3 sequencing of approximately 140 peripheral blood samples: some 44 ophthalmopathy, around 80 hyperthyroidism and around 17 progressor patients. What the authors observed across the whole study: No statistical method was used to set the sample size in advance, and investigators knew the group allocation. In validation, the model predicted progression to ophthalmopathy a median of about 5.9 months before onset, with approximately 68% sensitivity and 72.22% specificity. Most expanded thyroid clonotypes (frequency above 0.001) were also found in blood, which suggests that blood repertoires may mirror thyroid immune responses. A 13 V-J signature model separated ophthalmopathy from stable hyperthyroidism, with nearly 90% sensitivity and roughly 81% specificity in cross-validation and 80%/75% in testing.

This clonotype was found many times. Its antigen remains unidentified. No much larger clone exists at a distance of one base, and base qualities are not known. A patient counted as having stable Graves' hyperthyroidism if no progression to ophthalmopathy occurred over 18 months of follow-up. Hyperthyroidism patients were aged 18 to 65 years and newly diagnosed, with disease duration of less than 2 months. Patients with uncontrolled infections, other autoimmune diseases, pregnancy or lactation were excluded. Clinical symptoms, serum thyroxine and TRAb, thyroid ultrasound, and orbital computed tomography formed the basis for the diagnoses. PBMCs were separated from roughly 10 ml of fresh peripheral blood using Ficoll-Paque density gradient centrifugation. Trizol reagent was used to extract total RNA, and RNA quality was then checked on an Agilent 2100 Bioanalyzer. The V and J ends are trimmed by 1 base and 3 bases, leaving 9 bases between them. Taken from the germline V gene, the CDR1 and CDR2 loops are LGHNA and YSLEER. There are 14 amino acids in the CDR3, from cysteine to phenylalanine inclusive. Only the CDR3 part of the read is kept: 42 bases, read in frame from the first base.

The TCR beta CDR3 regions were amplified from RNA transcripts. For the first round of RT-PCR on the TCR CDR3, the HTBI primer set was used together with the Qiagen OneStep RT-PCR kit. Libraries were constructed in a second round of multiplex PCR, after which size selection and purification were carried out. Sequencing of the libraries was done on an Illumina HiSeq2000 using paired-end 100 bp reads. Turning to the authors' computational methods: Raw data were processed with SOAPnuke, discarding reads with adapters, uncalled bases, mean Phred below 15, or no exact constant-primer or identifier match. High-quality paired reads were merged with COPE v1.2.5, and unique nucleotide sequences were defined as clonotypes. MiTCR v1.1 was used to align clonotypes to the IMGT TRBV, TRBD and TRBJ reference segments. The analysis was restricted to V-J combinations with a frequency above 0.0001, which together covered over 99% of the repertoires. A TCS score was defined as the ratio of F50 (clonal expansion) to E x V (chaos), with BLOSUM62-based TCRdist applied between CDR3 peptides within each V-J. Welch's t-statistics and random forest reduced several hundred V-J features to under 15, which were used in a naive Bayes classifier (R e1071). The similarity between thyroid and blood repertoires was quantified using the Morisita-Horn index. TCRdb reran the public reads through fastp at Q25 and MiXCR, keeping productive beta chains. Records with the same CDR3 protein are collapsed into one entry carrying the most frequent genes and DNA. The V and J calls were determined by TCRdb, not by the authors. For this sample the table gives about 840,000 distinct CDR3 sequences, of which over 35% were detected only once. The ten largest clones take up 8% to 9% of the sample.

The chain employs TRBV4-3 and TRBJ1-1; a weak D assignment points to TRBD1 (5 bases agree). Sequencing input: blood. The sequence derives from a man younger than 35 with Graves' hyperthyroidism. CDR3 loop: CASSQGGRHTEAFF. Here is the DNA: TGCGCCAGCAGCCAAGGGGGCCGCCACACTGAAGCTTTCTTT.